These T cell receptor beta chains were read from a single sample in a study of T cells of healthy individuals. MiXCR was run by TCRdb on the 5' RACE reads, yielding one entry per CDR3 protein. The data hold about 100,000 distinct CDR3 sequences, with roughly 15% observed a single time. Receptors were obtained from a human donor in good health. CDR3s include the opening cysteine and the closing phenylalanine or tryptophan. A D gene is named only where the DNA matches it firmly. Some rows have no size entry. The others give once, few or many, or a class for an expanded clone.

few	-	TRBJ1-5	TRBV12-3/TRBV12-4	TGTGCCAGCAGTTTGTTGGGGGGAAGCAATCAGCCCCAGCATTTT	CASSLLGGSNQPQHF
-	TRBD2	TRBJ2-1	TRBV7-2	TGTGCCAGCAGTCTTAGCGGGAGAGGGCCTGAGCAGTTCTTC	CASSLSGRGPEQFF
few	TRBD2	TRBJ2-3	TRBV10-3	TGTGCCACCACAGACCCGGGACTAGCGGGAGGCCCCGGTACGCAGTATTTT	CATTDPGLAGGPGTQYF
few	-	TRBJ2-6	TRBV20-1	TGCAGTGCTAGACGCAATCACTTATCTGGGGCCAACGTCCTGACTTTC	CSARRNHLSGANVLTF
-	-	TRBJ1-1	TRBV6-5	TGTGCCAGCAGTTATACTAGTCGGGAGGGCACTGAAGCTTTCTTT	CASSYTSREGTEAFF
-	TRBD2	TRBJ2-7	TRBV4-1	TGCGCCAGCAGCCAAATAGCGGGAGGCTCCGAGCAGTACTTC	CASSQIAGGSEQYF
-	-	TRBJ2-2	TRBV7-9	TGTGCCAGCAGCTTAGACAGGAACACCGGGGAGCTGTTTTTT	CASSLDRNTGELFF
few	-	TRBJ1-2	TRBV6-5	TGTGCCAGCAGTTATGGCAGGGGCTACACCTTC	CASSYGRGYTF
few	TRBD1	TRBJ2-7	TRBV2	TGTGCCAGCGGGACAGGACCTTACGAGCAGTACTTC	CASGTGPYEQYF
few	-	TRBJ1-2	TRBV27	TGTGCCAGCAGTCGCACCCCCCACGGGACTGGAGGCTACACCTTC	CASSRTPHGTGGYTF
-	TRBD1	TRBJ2-3	TRBV7-9	TGTGCCAGCAGCTGGACAGGGGACACAGATACGCAGTATTTT	CASSWTGDTDTQYF
-	-	TRBJ2-7	TRBV18	TGTGCCAGCTCACCGGCAGCTACCTCCTACGAGCAGTACTTC	CASSPAATSYEQYF
-	-	TRBJ2-1	TRBV19	TGTGCCAGTAGCCCCTACCGATTGAAGGCAGGGAACCAGCAGTTCTTC	CASSPYRLKAGNQQFF
-	TRBD2	TRBJ2-3	TRBV6-5	TGTGCCAGCAGTCCGACCGGGACTAGTCGGGGTACGCAGTATTTT	CASSPTGTSRGTQYF
many	-	TRBJ2-7	TRBV20-1	TGCAGTGCTAGAGGTCCCTACGAGCAGTACTTC	CSARGPYEQYF
many	TRBD2	TRBJ2-3	TRBV29-1	TGCAGCGTTGTACTAGCGGGAGGCTCCACAGATACGCAGTATTTT	CSVVLAGGSTDTQYF
-	-	TRBJ1-1	TRBV21-1	TGTGCCAGCAGACCGGGACAGGGAAGGAACACTGAAGCTTTCTTT	CASRPGQGRNTEAFF
few	-	TRBJ2-2	TRBV28	TGTGCCAGCAGTTTATCGTGGGAGACCGGGGAGCTGTTTTTT	CASSLSWETGELFF
many	-	TRBJ1-5	TRBV20-1	TGCAGTGCTAACCGACAGCCCCAGCATTTT	CSANRQPQHF
many	-	TRBJ1-2	TRBV10-2	TGCGCCAGCAGGACAGACTATGGCTACACCTTC	CASRTDYGYTF
-	-	TRBJ1-1	TRBV20-1	TGCAGTGCTAGAGGGGGAGAGACGGAAGCTTTCTTT	CSARGGETEAFF
few	TRBD1	TRBJ1-2	TRBV28	TGTGCCAGCAGGCCCGGGACAGGGATTAGCTATGGCTACACCTTC	CASRPGTGISYGYTF
few	-	TRBJ2-5	TRBV6-2/TRBV6-3	TGTGCCAGCAGCCTACGTCTTATGGGCACGGAGACCCAGTACTTC	CASSLRLMGTETQYF
many	-	TRBJ2-1	TRBV11-3	TGTGCCAGCAGCTTTAACAGTTACAATGAGCAGTTCTTC	CASSFNSYNEQFF
few	-	TRBJ1-2	TRBV10-3	TGTGCCATCATGCCAGCCGTTCCTAAAGGGTATGGCTACACCTTC	CAIMPAVPKGYGYTF
-	TRBD2	TRBJ2-5	TRBV7-2	TGTGCCAGCAGCCTCGAAGGCGGGGGGTGGGAGACCCAGTACTTC	CASSLEGGGWETQYF
few	-	TRBJ2-3	TRBV15	TGTGCCACCAGCAGTGGGCCGGGGCAGGGCACAGATACGCAGTATTTT	CATSSGPGQGTDTQYF
once	TRBD1	TRBJ2-5	TRBV5-5	TGTGCCAGCAGCCTCGGGACAGCGCTTCCCCAAGAGACCCAGTACTTC	CASSLGTALPQETQYF
many	-	TRBJ1-1	TRBV6-2/TRBV6-3	TGTGCCAGCAGTCGCCGACAGGTTCACACTGAAGCTTTCTTT	CASSRRQVHTEAFF
-	-	TRBJ1-2	TRBV5-1	TGCGCCAGCAGCTCTATAGCTAACTATGGCTACACCTTC	CASSSIANYGYTF
-	-	TRBJ1-4	TRBV6-5	TGTGCCAGCAGTTACTTAGACTCGAGTGAAAAACTGTTATTT	CASSYLDSSEKLLF
few	-	TRBJ1-5	TRBV2	TGTGCCAGCGGGACGGCTAATAGCAATCAGCCCCAGCATTTT	CASGTANSNQPQHF
-	-	TRBJ2-3	TRBV20-1	TGCAGTGCTAGAGATTTCAGAGGCAAGACAGATACGCAGTATTTT	CSARDFRGKTDTQYF
-	TRBD2	TRBJ2-1	TRBV19	TGTGCCAGTAGTCCCCGACTAGCCGATGAGCAGTTCTTC	CASSPRLADEQFF
-	-	TRBJ2-3	TRBV7-2	TGTGCCAGCAGCTTGAAGTTCCCTCGCACAGATACGCAGTATTTT	CASSLKFPRTDTQYF
-	TRBD1	TRBJ1-6	TRBV10-3	TGTGCCAGCAGGGGAGAGACAGGGGGCAAATCACCCCTCCACTTT	CASRGETGGKSPLHF
many	-	TRBJ1-1	TRBV27	TGTGCCAGCAGTTTCCAAGGAGGCACTGAAGCTTTCTTT	CASSFQGGTEAFF
many	TRBD2	TRBJ2-3	TRBV7-2	TGTGCCAGCAGTACCGGGACACTCGGACTAGCGAATACGCAGTATTTT	CASSTGTLGLANTQYF
-	-	TRBJ2-7	TRBV4-3	TGCGCCAGCAGCCGACGTAAGGGGGCCTACGAGCAGTACTTC	CASSRRKGAYEQYF
many	TRBD1	TRBJ1-1	TRBV30	TGTGCCTGGGGACGGTGGGGACAGGGAGAAACTGAAGCTTTCTTT	CAWGRWGQGETEAFF
few	-	TRBJ1-2	TRBV27	TGTGCCAGCAGTCCCCATTCCAGGACGAACCTTGGCTACACCTTC	CASSPHSRTNLGYTF
-	TRBD2	TRBJ2-3	TRBV7-2	TGTGCCAGCAGCTTAAGCGGGGGGGGGAACACAGATACGCAGTATTTT	CASSLSGGGNTDTQYF
few	-	TRBJ2-7	TRBV20-1	TGCAGTGCTAGAGGAACAGACAGCTCCTACGAGCAGTACTTC	CSARGTDSSYEQYF
few	-	TRBJ2-5	TRBV27	TGTGCCAGCAGCAAGACAGGTCCTCTAGAGACCCAGTACTTC	CASSKTGPLETQYF
-	TRBD1	TRBJ1-6	TRBV27	TGTGCCAGCAGTCCAGGACAGGGAACACCCCTCCACTTT	CASSPGQGTPLHF
many	TRBD2	TRBJ2-3	TRBV20-1	TGCAGTCTAGCGGGCCGCACAGATACGCAGTATTTT	CSLAGRTDTQYF
-	-	TRBJ2-4	TRBV20-1	TGCAGTGCTAAGGCCAGGGGAAACATTCAGTACTTC	CSAKARGNIQYF
many	TRBD2	TRBJ2-5	TRBV3-1	TGTGCCAGCAGCCGACTAGCGGTACTACAAGAGACCCAGTACTTC	CASSRLAVLQETQYF
few	-	TRBJ1-5	TRBV20-1	TGCAGTGCTAGAGGCCCCAATCAGCCCCAGCATTTT	CSARGPNQPQHF
many	-	TRBJ2-3	TRBV5-6	TGTGCCAGCAGCTCGATGACCCGGGGAGGCACGCAGTATTTT	CASSSMTRGGTQYF
once	-	TRBJ2-7	TRBV7-2	TGTGCCAGCAGCTTAAACTCTGCGGGCGAGCAGTACTTC	CASSLNSAGEQYF